This TCR beta chain comes out of a study of blood T cells in healthy people across ages. Study-level findings and limits: It was found that TCR beta diversity correlated strongly with the percentage of naive T cells.

On this clonotype: Its antigen is still unknown.

A J-beta primer mix and a sample-barcoded 5' primer were used in a second PCR of about 7 to 12 cycles. TCRdb fed the 5' RACE reads into MiXCR, producing one record per CDR3 protein. The sample comprises around 520,000 distinct CDR3 sequences, around 27% of which are singletons, and roughly 3.5% rests with the top ten. V dropped 1 base and J dropped 4 bases, with 11 bases sitting between them. The CDR3 runs 14 residues. Looked up from germline, CDR1 is SGHRS and CDR2 is YFSETQ. The same sample was also used in a study of T cells of mothers and their children. As reported in that work: Pairs that are related and pairs that are unrelated have TCR recombination output shaped similarly by thymic selection.

This receptor was identified in a boy aged 2-15 years in good health. The sequencing input was blood. V is TRBV5-1 and J is TRBJ1-2, with D possibly matching TRBD1 (6 bases). CDR3 amino acids: CASSLNRDTYGYTF. The DNA for the CDR3 is TGCGCCAGCAGCTTGAACAGGGATACCTATGGCTACACCTTC.